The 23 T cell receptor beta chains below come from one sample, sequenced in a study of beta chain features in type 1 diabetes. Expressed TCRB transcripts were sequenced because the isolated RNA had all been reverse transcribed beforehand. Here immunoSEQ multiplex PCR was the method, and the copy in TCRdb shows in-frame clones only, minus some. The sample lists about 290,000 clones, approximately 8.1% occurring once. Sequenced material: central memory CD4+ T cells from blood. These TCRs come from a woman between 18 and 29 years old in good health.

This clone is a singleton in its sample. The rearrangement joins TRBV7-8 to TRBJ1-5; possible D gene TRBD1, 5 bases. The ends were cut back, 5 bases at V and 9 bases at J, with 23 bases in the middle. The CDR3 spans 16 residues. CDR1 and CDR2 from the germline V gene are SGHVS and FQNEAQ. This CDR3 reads CASSQTGSPGSPPQHF. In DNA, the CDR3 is TGTGCCAGCAGCCAGACCGGGTCCCCAGGGTCCCCGCCCCAGCATTTT.

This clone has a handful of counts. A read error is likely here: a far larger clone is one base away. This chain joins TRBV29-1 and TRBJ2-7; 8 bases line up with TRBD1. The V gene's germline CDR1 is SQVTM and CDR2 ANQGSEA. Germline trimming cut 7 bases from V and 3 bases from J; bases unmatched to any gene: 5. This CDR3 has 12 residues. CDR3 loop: CSATGTGYEQYF. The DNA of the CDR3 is TGCAGCGCCACCGGGACAGGCTACGAGCAGTACTTC.

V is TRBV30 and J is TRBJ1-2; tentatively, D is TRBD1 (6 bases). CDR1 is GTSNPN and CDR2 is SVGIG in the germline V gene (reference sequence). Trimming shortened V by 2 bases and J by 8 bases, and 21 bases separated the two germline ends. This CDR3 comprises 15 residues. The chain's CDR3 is CAWSPLSTGTGGYTF. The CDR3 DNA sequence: TGTGCCTGGAGTCCCCTTTCAACAGGGACCGGCGGCTACACCTTC.

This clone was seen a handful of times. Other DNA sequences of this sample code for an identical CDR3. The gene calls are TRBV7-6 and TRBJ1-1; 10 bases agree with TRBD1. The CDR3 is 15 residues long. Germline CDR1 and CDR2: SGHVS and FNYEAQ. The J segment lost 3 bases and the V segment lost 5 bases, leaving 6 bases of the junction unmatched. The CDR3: CASSLGTGADTEAFF. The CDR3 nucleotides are TGTGCCAGCAGCCTAGGGACAGGGGCCGACACTGAAGCTTTCTTT.

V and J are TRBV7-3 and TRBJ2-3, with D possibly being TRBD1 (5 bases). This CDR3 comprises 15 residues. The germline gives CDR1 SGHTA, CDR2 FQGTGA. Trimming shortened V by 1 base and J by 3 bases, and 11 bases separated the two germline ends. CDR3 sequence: CASSLNTGRTDTQYF. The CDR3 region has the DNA TGTGCCAGCAGCTTAAATACAGGTCGTACAGATACGCAGTATTTT.

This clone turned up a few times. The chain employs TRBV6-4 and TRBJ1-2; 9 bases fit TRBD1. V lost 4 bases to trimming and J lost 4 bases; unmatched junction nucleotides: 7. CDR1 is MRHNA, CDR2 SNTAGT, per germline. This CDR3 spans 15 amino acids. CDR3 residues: CASSAKSGQGYGYTF. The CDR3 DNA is TGTGCCAGCAGTGCCAAGTCGGGACAGGGCTATGGCTACACCTTC.

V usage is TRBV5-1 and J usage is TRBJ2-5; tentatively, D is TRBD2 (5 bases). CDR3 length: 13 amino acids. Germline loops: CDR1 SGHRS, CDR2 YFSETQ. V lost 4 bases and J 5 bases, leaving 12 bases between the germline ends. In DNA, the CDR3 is TGCGCCAGCAGCGCGGACCGGAGGGAGACCCAGTACTTC. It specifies CASSADRRETQYF.

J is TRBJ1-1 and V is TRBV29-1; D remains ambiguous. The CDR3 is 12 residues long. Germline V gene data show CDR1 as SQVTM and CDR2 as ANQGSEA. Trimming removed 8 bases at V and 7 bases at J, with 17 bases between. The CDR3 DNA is TGCAGCACGTTCGGAGAGGCGTATGAAGCTTTCTTT. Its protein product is CSTFGEAYEAFF.

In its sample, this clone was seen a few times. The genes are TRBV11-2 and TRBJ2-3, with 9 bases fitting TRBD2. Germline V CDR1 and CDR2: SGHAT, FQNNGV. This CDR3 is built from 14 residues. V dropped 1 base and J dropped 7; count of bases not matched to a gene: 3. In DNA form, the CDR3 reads TGTGCCAGCAGCTTAGGCGGGGGGGCATATACGCAGTATTTT. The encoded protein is CASSLGGGAYTQYF.

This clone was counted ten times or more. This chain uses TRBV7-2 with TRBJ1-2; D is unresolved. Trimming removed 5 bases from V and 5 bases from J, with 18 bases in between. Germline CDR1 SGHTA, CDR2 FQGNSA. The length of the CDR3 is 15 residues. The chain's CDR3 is CASSQAPGLQYGYTF. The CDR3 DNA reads TGTGCCAGCAGCCAGGCCCCCGGACTTCAGTATGGCTACACCTTC.

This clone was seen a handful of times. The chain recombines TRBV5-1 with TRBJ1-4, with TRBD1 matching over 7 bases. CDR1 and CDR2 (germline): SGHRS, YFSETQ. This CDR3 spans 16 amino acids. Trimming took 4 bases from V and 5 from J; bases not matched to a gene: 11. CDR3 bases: TGCGCCAGCAGCCGAGGGGCGGGACAGAGAAATGAAAAACTGTTTTTT. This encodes CASSRGAGQRNEKLFF.

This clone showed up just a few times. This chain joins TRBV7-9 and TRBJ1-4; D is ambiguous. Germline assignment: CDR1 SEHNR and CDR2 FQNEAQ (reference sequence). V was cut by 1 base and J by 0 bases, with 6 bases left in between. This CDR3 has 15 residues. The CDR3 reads CASSLEAATNEKLFF. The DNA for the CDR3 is TGTGCCAGCAGCTTAGAAGCTGCAACTAATGAAAAACTGTTTTTT.

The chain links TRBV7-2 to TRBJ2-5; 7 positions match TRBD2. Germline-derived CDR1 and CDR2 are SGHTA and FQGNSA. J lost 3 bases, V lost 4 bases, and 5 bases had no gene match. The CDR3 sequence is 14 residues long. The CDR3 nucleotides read TGTGCCAGCAGCTCGGGACTACAAAAAGAGACCCAGTACTTC. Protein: CASSSGLQKETQYF.

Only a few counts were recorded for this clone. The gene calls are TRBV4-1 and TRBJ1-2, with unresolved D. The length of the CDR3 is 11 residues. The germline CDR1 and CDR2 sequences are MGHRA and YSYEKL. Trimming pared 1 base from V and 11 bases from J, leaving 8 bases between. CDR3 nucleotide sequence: TGCGCCAGCAGCCAAGCCCAGTGGTACACCTTC. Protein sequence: CASSQAQWYTF.

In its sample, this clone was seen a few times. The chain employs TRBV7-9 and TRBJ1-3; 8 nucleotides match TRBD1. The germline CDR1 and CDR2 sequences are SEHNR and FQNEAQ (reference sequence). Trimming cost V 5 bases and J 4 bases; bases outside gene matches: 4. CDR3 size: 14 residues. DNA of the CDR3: TGTGCCAGCAGCACCGGGACAGGAGGAAACACCATATATTTT. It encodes CASSTGTGGNTIYF.

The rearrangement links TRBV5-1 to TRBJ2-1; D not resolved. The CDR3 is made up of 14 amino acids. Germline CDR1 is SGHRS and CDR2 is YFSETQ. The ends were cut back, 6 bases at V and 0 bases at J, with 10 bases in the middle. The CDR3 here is CASNYRSSYNEQFF. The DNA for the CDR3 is TGCGCCAGCAATTACAGAAGCTCCTACAATGAGCAGTTCTTC.

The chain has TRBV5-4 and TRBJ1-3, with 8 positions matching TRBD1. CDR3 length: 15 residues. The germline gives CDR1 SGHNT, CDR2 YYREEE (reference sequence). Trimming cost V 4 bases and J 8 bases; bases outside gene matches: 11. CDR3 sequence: CASSQSTGQVDTIYF. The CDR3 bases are TGTGCCAGCAGCCAATCTACGGGACAGGTAGACACCATATATTTT.

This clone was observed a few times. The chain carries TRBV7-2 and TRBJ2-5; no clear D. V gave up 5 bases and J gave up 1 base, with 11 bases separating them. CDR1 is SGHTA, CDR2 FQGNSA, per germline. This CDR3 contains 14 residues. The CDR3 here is CASSETGSQETQYF. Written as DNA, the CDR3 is TGTGCCAGCAGCGAGACGGGCAGCCAAGAGACCCAGTACTTC.

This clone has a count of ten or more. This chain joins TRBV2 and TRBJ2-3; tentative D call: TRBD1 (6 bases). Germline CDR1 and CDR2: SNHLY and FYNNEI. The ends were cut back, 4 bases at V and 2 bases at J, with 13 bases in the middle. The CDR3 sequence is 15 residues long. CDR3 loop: CASSVHTGPTDTQYF. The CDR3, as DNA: TGTGCCAGCAGTGTCCACACAGGGCCCACAGATACGCAGTATTTT.

In DNA, the CDR3 is TGTGCCAGCATGACACAACTCAGGGGAAGGCCCCAGCATTTT. This codes for CASMTQLRGRPQHF. The chain combines TRBV28 with TRBJ1-5; D might be TRBD1 (6 bases). This CDR3 spans 14 amino acids. Trimming shortened V by 7 bases and J by 9 bases, and 19 bases separated the two germline ends. CDR1 is MDHEN and CDR2 is SYDVKM in the germline V gene.

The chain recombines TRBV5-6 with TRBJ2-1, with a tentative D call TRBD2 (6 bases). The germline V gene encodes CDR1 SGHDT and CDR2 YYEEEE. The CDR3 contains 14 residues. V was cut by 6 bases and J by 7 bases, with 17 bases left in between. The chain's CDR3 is CASNSGGVGNEQFF. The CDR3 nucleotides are TGTGCCAGCAACTCAGGAGGGGTCGGGAATGAGCAGTTCTTC.

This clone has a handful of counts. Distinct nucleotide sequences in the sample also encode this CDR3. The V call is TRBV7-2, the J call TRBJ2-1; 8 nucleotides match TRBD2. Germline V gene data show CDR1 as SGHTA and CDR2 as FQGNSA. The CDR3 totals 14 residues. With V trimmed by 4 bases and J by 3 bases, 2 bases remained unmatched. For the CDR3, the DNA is TGTGCCAGCAGCTCTAGCGGGTACTACAATGAGCAGTTCTTC. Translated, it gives CASSSSGYYNEQFF.

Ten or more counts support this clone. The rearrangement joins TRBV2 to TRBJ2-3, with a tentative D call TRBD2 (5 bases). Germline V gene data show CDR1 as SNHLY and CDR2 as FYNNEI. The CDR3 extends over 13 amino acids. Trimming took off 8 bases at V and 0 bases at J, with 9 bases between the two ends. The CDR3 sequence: CASRGLSTDTQYF. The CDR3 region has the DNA TGTGCCAGCCGAGGACTCAGCACAGATACGCAGTATTTT.